The present T cell receptor beta chain was sequenced within a study of tumor-infiltrating lymphocytes in primary liver carcinoma. Regarding the study as a whole: Among the pair types, tumor region pairs showed more overlap than tumor-adjacent and tumor-blood pairs.

Production of TCR beta cDNA used around 0.45 ug total RNA together with a constant-region primer. Slightly modified ARM-PCR served as the procedure for the TCR beta libraries. These libraries came from three rounds of nested multiplex PCR. PCR rounds one and two used TRBV1-TRBV30 forward primers with a C-beta reverse primer for around 9 cycles each. TCRdb reanalysed the multiplex PCR reads using MiXCR and keeps one entry per CDR3 protein. The profile shows some 46,000 distinct CDR3 sequences, 60% to 80% of them singletons. A remark on this clonotype: Antigen specificity is unknown. At one of its ends the junction is not consistent with the germline gene, which may arise from a read error.

Starting material for RNA and DNA co-extraction consisted of about 17-34 mg of unsorted bulk tissue. At sampling, these chronic HBV carriers had received no treatment. The CDR3 covers 15 residues. The chain couples TRBV12-3 or TRBV12-4 to TRBJ1-5, with D possibly being TRBD1 (5 bases). The sample comprised tumor-adjacent normal liver tissue. This TCR derives from a woman aged 25 to 39 with primary liver carcinoma and hepatitis B virus infection. In DNA form, the CDR3 reads TGTGCCAGCACCCAGCAGGGTTTGGGCGATCAGCCCCATCATTTT. Its translation is CASTQQGLGDQPHHF.